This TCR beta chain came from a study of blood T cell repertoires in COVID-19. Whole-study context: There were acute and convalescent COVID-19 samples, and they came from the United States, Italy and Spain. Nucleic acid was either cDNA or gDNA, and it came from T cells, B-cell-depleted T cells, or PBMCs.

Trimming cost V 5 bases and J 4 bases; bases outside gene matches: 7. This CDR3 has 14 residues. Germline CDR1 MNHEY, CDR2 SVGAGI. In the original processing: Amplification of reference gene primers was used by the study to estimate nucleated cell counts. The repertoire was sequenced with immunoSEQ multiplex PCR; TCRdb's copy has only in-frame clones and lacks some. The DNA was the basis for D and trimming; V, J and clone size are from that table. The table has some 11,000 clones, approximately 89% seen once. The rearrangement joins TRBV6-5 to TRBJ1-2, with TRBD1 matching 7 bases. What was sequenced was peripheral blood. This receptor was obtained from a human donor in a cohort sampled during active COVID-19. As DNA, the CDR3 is TGTGCCAGCAGTCCGACAGGGACAACCTATGGCTACACCTTC. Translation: CASSPTGTTYGYTF.